This entry lists 4 T cell receptor beta chains sequenced from one sample in a study of blood T cell repertoires in COVID-19. The data were produced by immunoSEQ multiplex PCR, yet TCRdb's version contains in-frame clones alone and is incomplete. Of roughly 100,000 clones in the sample, around 90% were seen once. The sample comprised peripheral blood. These TCRs come from a human donor in a cohort sampled during active COVID-19.

The chain combines TRBV19 with TRBJ1-5; 8 nucleotides match TRBD1. The ends lost 9 bases at V and 0 bases at J; junction bases unmatched: 7. There are 15 residues in the CDR3. Germline CDR1 and CDR2: LNHDA and SQIVND (reference sequence). In nucleotides, the CDR3 is TGTGCCAGCTACCCAGGGGGCCCTAGCAATCAGCCCCAGCATTTT. This codes for CASYPGGPSNQPQHF.

The genes are TRBV12-5 and TRBJ2-1; D perhaps matches TRBD2 (5 bases). Trimming took 6 bases from V and 7 from J, leaving 13 bases between them. The CDR3 spans 13 residues. Germline CDR1 LGHNT, CDR2 FRNRAP. The CDR3: CASGRGVENEQFF. The CDR3, as DNA: TGTGCTAGTGGCCGGGGAGTCGAAAATGAGCAGTTCTTC.

The chain links TRBV5-1 to TRBJ2-3, with TRBD1 as a possible D gene (6 bases). The V gene lost 7 bases and the J gene lost 0 bases, with 12 bases spanning the gap. CDR3 length: 14 amino acids. Germline V lookup: CDR1 SGHRS, CDR2 YFSETQ. The CDR3 DNA reads as TGCGCCAGCCTCAAAGGGGGAAGCACAGATACGCAGTATTTT. It specifies CASLKGGSTDTQYF.

This clone was seen only once. This chain joins TRBV14 and TRBJ1-4; D is perhaps TRBD1 (5 bases). Germline loops: CDR1 SGHDN, CDR2 FVKESK. Between the trimmed V and J ends, which lost 1 base and 12 bases, there was a span of 15 bases. CDR3 size: 14 residues. This CDR3 is CASSQADSGGELFF. The CDR3 DNA reads TGTGCCAGCAGCCAAGCAGACTCCGGAGGGGAACTGTTTTTT.